There are a few counts of the clone carrying this T cell receptor (beta chain). As it was prepared, the TCRbeta library received unique molecular identifiers. TCRdb re-called the PCR reads through MiXCR, storing one row per CDR3 protein. In the table there are around 360,000 distinct CDR3 sequences, about 9.3% of which are singletons. This specimen belongs to a study of T-cell reconstitution after alpha-beta-depleted transplantation in children. The CDR3 consists of 16 residues. J was trimmed by 1 base and V by 3 bases; bases with no gene match: 4. Germline assignment: CDR1 LGHNA and CDR2 YNFKEQ. This TCR was sampled from a human donor who donated a stem cell graft to a child with acute lymphoblastic leukemia. This rearrangement joins TRBV4-2 to TRBJ2-2; 8 bases line up with TRBD1. Sequences were derived from PBMCs from the stem cell graft donor, sampled from the stem cell graft. The CDR3 protein is CASSHPGTGNTGELFF. CDR3 sequence (DNA): TGTGCCAGCAGCCATCCCGGGACAGGGAACACCGGGGAGCTGTTTTTT.